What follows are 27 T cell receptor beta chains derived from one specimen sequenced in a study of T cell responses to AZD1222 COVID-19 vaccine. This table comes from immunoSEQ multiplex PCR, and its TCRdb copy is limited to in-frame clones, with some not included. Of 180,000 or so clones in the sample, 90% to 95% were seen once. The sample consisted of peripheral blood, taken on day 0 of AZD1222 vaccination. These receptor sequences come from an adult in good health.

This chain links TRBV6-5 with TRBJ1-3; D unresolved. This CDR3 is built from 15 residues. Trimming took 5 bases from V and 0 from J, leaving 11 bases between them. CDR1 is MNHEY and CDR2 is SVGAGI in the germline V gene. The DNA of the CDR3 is TGTGCCAGCAGTCCGAGTCGATACTCTGGAAACACCATATATTTT. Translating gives CASSPSRYSGNTIYF.

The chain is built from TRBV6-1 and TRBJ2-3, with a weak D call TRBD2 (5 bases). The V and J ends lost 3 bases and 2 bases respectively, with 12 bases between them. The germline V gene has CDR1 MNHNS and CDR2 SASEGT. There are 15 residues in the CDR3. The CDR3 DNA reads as TGTGCCAGCAGTGATCGGGCTCGGGACACAGATACGCAGTATTTT. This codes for CASSDRARDTDTQYF.

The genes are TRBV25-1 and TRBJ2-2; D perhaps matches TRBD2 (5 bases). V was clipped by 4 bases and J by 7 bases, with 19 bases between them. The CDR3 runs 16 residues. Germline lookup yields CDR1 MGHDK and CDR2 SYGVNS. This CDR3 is CASSAGGSDLHGELFF. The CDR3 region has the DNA TGTGCCAGCAGTGCGGGTGGGAGTGACCTCCACGGGGAGCTGTTTTTT.

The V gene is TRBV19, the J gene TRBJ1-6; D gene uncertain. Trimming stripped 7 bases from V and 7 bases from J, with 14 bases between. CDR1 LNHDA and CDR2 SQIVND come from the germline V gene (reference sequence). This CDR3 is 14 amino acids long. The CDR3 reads CASTDAAENSPLHF. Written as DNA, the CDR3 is TGTGCCAGTACAGACGCGGCGGAGAATTCACCCCTCCACTTT. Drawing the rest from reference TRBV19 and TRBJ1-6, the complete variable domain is DGGITQSPKYLFRKEGQNVTLSCEQNLNHDAMYWYRQDPGQGLRLIYYSQIVNDFQKGDIAEGYSVSREKKESFPLTVTSAQKNPTAFYLCASTDAAENSPLHFGNGTRLTVT.

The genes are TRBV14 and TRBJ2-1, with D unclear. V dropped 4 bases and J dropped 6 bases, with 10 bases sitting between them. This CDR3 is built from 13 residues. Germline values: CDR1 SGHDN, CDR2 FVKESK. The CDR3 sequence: CASSRRLVNEQFF. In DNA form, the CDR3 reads TGTGCCAGCAGCCGCCGGTTGGTCAATGAGCAGTTCTTC.

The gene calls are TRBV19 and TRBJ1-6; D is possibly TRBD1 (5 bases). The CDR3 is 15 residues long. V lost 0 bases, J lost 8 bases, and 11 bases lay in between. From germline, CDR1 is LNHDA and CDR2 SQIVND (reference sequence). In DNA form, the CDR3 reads TGTGCCAGTAGTATAGAGGGGACTTGGGATTCACCCCTCCACTTT. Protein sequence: CASSIEGTWDSPLHF.

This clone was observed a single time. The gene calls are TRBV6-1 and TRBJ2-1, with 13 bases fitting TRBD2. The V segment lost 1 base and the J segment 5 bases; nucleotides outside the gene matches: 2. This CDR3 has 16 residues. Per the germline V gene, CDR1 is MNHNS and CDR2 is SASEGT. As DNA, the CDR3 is TGTGCCAGCAGTGAAGGACTAGCGGGAGGAAACAATGAGCAGTTCTTC. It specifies CASSEGLAGGNNEQFF.

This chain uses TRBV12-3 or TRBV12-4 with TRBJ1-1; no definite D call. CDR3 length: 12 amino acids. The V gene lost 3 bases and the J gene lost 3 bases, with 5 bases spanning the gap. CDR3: CASSFEDTEAFF. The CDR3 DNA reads TGTGCCAGCAGTTTTGAGGACACTGAAGCTTTCTTT.

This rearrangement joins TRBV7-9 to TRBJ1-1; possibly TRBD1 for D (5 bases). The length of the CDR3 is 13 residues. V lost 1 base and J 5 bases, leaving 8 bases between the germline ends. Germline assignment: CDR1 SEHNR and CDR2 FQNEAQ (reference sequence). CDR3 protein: CASSLDGGTEAFF. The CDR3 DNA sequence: TGTGCCAGCAGCTTAGACGGGGGGACTGAAGCTTTCTTT.

CDR3 in DNA: TGTGCCAGCAGCCAAGCCGGGACGGACTATGGCTACACCTTC. This sequence encodes CASSQAGTDYGYTF. The rearrangement links TRBV3-1 (or the pseudogene TRBV3-2) to TRBJ1-2; D is possibly TRBD1 (5 bases). Germline V gives CDR1 LGHDT, CDR2 YNNKEL (reference sequence). V was pared by 1 base and J by 3 bases, with 9 bases between. This CDR3 is built from 14 residues.

The CDR3 bases are TGTGCCAGTAGTCCTAGAAGGTCTAGCGGGAGTTCGGGGGAGCTGTTTTTT. This gives the protein CASSPRRSSGSSGELFF. V is TRBV19 and J is TRBJ2-2; 10 nucleotides match TRBD2. Germline CDR1 reads LNHDA; CDR2 reads SQIVND (reference sequence). The CDR3 has 17 residues. J lost 8 bases, V lost 5 bases, and 14 bases had no gene match. The full variable domain, rest sourced from reference TRBV19 and TRBJ2-2, is DGGITQSPKYLFRKEGQNVTLSCEQNLNHDAMYWYRQDPGQGLRLIYYSQIVNDFQKGDIAEGYSVSREKKESFPLTVTSAQKNPTAFYLCASSPRRSSGSSGELFFGEGSRLTVL.

CDR3 sequence reads: CASSQPVGVAGRTDTQYF. In DNA form, the CDR3 reads TGTGCCAGCAGCCAGCCCGTGGGGGTGGCGGGCCGCACAGATACGCAGTATTTT. The J gene is TRBJ2-3, the V gene TRBV3-1 (or the pseudogene TRBV3-2); D assignment may be TRBD1 or TRBD2 (5 bases each). The germline V and J ends were trimmed by 3 bases and 1 base, with 20 bases remaining between them. Germline assignment: CDR1 LGHDT and CDR2 YNNKEL (reference sequence). CDR3 length: 18 residues.

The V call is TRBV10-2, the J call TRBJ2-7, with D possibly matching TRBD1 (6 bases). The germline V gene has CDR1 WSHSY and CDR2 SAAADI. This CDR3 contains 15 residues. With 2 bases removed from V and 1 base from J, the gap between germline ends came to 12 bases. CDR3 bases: TGCGCCAGCAGTGAGACCCCTCAGGGGTCCTACGAGCAGTACTTC. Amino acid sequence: CASSETPQGSYEQYF.

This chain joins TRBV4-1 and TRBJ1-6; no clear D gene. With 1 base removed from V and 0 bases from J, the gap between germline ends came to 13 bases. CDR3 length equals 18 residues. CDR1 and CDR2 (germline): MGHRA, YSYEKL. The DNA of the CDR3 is TGCGCCAGCAGCCAAGCCAAGTACGGGAGCTCCTATAATTCACCCCTCCACTTT. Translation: CASSQAKYGSSYNSPLHF.

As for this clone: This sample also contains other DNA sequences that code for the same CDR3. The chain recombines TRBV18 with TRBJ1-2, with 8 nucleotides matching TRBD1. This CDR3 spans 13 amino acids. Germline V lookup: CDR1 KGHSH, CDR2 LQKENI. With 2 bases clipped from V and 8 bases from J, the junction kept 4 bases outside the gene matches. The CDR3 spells CASSPGQGGGYTF. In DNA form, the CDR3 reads TGTGCCAGCTCACCAGGACAGGGAGGCGGCTACACCTTC. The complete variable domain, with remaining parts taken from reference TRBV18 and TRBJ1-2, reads NAGVMQNPRHLVRRRGQEARLRCSPMKGHSHVYWYRQLPEEGLKFMVYLQKENIIDESGMPKERFSAEFPKEGPSILRIQQVVRGDSAAYFCASSPGQGGGYTFGSGTRLTVV.

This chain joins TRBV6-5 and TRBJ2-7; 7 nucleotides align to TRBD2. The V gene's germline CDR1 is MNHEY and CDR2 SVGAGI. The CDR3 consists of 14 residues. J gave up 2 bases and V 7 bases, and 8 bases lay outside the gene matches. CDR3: CASTTGGPTYEQYF. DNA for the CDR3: TGTGCCAGCACCACGGGGGGACCTACCTACGAGCAGTACTTC.

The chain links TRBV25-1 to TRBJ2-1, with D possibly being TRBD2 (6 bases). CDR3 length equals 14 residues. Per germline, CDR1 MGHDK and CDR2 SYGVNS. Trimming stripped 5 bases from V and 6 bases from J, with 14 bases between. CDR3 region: CASSSPTGVNEQFF. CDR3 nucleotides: TGTGCCAGCAGTTCCCCAACGGGGGTCAATGAGCAGTTCTTC.

CDR3 nucleotides: TGCGCCAGCAGCCCAGGACTAGCGGGAGCCCAAGAGACCCAGTACTTC. It yields the protein CASSPGLAGAQETQYF. J is TRBJ2-5 and V is TRBV5-1, with 13 bases matching TRBD2. The ends lost 4 bases at V and 1 base at J; junction bases unmatched: 4. The CDR3 runs to 16 residues. Germline V lookup: CDR1 SGHRS, CDR2 YFSETQ.

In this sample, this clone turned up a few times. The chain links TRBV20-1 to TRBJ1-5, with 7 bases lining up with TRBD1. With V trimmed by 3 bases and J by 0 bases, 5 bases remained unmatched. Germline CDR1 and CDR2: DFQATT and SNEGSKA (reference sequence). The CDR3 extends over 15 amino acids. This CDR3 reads CSASQPGGSNQPQHF. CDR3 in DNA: TGCAGTGCTAGTCAACCAGGGGGTAGCAATCAGCCCCAGCATTTT.

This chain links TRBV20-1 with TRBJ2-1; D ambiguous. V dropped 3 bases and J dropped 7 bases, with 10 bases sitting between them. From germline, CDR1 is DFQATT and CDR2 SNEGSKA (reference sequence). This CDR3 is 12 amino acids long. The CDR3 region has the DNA TGCAGTGCTAGTGGGCCCGCTAATGAGCAGTTCTTC. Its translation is CSASGPANEQFF.

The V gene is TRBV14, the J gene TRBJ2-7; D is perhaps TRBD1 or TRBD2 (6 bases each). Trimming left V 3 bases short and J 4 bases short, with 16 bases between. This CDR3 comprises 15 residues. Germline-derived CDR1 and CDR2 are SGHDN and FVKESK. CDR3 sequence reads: CASSQDSGGVYEQYF. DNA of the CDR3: TGTGCCAGCAGCCAGGACAGTGGAGGGGTATACGAGCAGTACTTC.

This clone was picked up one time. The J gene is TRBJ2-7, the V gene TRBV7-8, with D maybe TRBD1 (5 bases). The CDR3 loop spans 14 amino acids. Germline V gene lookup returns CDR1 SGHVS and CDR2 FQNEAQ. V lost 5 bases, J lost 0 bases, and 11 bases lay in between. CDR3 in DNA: TGTGCCAGCAGCCCTCCGACAGCCTCCTACGAGCAGTACTTC. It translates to CASSPPTASYEQYF.

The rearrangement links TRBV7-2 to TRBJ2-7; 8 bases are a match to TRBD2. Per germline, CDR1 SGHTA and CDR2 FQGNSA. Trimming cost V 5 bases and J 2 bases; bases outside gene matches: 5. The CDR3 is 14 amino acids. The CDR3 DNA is TGTGCCAGCAGCGAAACTAGCGGCCCCTACGAGCAGTACTTC. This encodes CASSETSGPYEQYF. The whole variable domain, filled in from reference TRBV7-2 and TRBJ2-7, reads GAGVSQSPSNKVTEKGKDVELRCDPISGHTALYWYRQSLGQGLEFLIYFQGNSAPDKSGLPSDRFSAERTGGSVSTLTIQRTQQEDSAVYLCASSETSGPYEQYFGPGTRLTVT.

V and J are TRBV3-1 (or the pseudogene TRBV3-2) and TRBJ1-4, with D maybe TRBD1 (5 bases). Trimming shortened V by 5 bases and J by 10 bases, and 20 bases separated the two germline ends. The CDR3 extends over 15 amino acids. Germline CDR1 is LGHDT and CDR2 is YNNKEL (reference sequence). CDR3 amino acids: CASSELGDPSGKLFF. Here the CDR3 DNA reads TGTGCCAGCAGCGAACTCGGGGACCCCTCTGGAAAACTGTTTTTT.

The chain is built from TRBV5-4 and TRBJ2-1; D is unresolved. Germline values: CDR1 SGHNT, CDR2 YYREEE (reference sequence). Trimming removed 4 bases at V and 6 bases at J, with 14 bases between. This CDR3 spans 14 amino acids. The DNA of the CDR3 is TGTGCCAGCAGCCCCCCAGGACCAAGCAATGAGCAGTTCTTC. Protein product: CASSPPGPSNEQFF. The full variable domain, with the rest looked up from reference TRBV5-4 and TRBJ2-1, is ETGVTQSPTHLIKTRGQQVTLRCSSQSGHNTVSWYQQALGQGPQFIFQYYREEENGRGNFPPRFSGLQFPNYSSELNVNALELDDSALYLCASSPPGPSNEQFFGPGTRLTVL.

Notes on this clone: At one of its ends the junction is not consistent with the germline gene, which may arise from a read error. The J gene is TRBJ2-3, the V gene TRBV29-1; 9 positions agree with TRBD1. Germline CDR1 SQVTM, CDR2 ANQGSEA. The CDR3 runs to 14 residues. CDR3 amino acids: CSVEDRGSTDTQYF. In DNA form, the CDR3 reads TGCAGCGTCGAAGACAGGGGGAGCACAGATACGCAGTATTTT.

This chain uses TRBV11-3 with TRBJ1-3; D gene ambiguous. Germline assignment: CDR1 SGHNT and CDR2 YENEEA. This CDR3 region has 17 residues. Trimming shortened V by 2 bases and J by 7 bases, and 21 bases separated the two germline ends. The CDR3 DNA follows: TGTGCCAGCAGCTTATATAGACGGAGCCCTCCGGCCAACACCATATATTTT. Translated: CASSLYRRSPPANTIYF.